A single sample gave rise to the 13 T cell receptor beta chains below, sequenced in a study of T cells in Graves' hyperthyroidism and ophthalmopathy. Template material for amplifying TCR beta CDR3 regions consisted of RNA transcripts. The HTBI primer set served for first-round RT-PCR of the TCR CDR3. Using its own MiXCR run on the multiplex PCR reads, TCRdb lists one record per CDR3 protein. The sample lists around 500,000 distinct CDR3 sequences, around a fifth occurring once. The sequenced material came from blood. The receptor source for this set is an older woman with Graves' ophthalmopathy.

About this clonotype itself: Relative to the germline gene, one junction end is altered; a read error may explain this. The chain combines TRBV6-5 with TRBJ2-2; the D gene is possibly TRBD2 (5 bases). This CDR3 spans 12 amino acids. The germline CDR1 and CDR2 sequences are MNHEY and SVGAGI. The CDR3 coding sequence is TGTGCCAGCAGTTACCACGCCGGGGAGCTGGTTTTT. It is translated as CASSYHAGELVF.

This clonotype has just a few counts. The rearrangement uses TRBV25-1 and TRBJ1-1; D possibly corresponds to TRBD1 (6 bases). Germline CDR1 MGHDK, CDR2 SYGVNS. The CDR3 covers 11 residues. The V and J ends lost 9 bases and 5 bases respectively, with 10 bases between them. CDR3 coding DNA: TGTGCCAGTAAGGGGGGGACTGAAGCTTTCTTT. This encodes CASKGGTEAFF.

This clonotype was detected a few times. The chain is built from TRBV5-5 and TRBJ2-3; 10 bases match TRBD2. Looked up from germline, CDR1 is SGHKS and CDR2 is YYEKEE (reference sequence). With V trimmed by 3 bases and J by 5 bases, 9 bases remained unmatched. The length of the CDR3 is 16 residues. CDR3 nucleotide sequence: TGTGCCAGCAGCTCCGGACTAGCGGAGGCGGGAGATACGCAGTATTTT. This sequence encodes CASSSGLAEAGDTQYF.

Points on this clonotype: A much larger clone lies a single base off, so this may be a read error. This likely comes from a read error, as the CDR3 has no conserved phenylalanine or tryptophan at its end. The chain recombines TRBV2 with TRBJ1-1; no clear D gene. This CDR3 has 12 amino acids. V lost 4 bases and J lost 2, with 5 bases in between. Germline-derived CDR1 and CDR2 are SNHLY and FYNNEI. The CDR3 DNA reads TGTGCCAGCAGTGTTACAAACACTGAAGCTTTCCTT. Translating gives CASSVTNTEAFL.

The chain combines TRBV19 with TRBJ2-7; no clear D. This CDR3 is built from 13 residues. With 5 bases removed from V and 6 bases from J, the gap between germline ends came to 14 bases. From germline, CDR1 is LNHDA and CDR2 SQIVND (reference sequence). In DNA form, the CDR3 reads TGTGCCAGTAGTTTGGGGTTTGCTCGCGAGCAGTACTTC. It codes for CASSLGFAREQYF.

V gene TRBV18 combines with J gene TRBJ2-1; 12 nucleotides align to TRBD2. The CDR3 runs to 16 residues. The V gene end was trimmed by 3 bases and the J gene end by 8 bases; junction bases not matched to a gene: 8. Germline V gene sequence: CDR1 KGHSH, CDR2 LQKENI. CDR3 DNA sequence: TGTGCCAGCTCACCGCTAGCGGGAGGGCTACTCGATGAGCAGTTCTTC. Its translation is CASSPLAGGLLDEQFF.

This clonotype was detected a few times. The chain employs TRBV9 and TRBJ1-5; D might be TRBD1 (6 bases). The CDR3 is made up of 15 amino acids. Per germline, CDR1 SGDLS and CDR2 YYNGEE. The V end lost 3 bases, the J end lost 4 bases, and 14 bases lay between the germline ends. The CDR3: CASSADGQLNQPQHF. The CDR3 region has the DNA TGTGCCAGCAGCGCAGACGGACAGCTAAATCAGCCCCAGCATTTT.

V is TRBV19 and J is TRBJ1-6; unclear D gene. Germline V gives CDR1 LNHDA, CDR2 SQIVND (reference sequence). The CDR3 is 15 amino acids. Trimming cost V 3 bases and J 7 bases, with 13 bases left between them. The chain's CDR3 is CASSITTSGNSPLHF. CDR3 coding DNA: TGTGCCAGTAGTATTACGACCTCGGGCAATTCACCCCTCCACTTT.

The CDR3 DNA is TGCGCCAGCAGCTTGCCCAGACAGGGCAGCGCTGAAGCTTTCTTT. Translation gives CASSLPRQGSAEAFF. The chain couples TRBV5-1 to TRBJ1-1, with TRBD1 identical over 7 bases. The CDR3 has 15 residues. CDR1 is SGHRS, CDR2 YFSETQ, per germline. V trimming: 1 base; J trimming: 6 bases; junction bases outside the gene matches: 9.

This clonotype was recorded a few times. The chain joins TRBV28 to TRBJ1-2, with D possibly matching TRBD1 (5 bases). Germline-derived CDR1 and CDR2 are MDHEN and SYDVKM. V gave up 5 bases and J gave up 8 bases, with 15 bases separating them. There are 13 residues in the CDR3. CDR3 sequence (DNA): TGTGCCAGCAGTGAGGGACGGCGGGCCGGCTACACCTTC. Translation: CASSEGRRAGYTF.

The gene calls are TRBV6-2 or TRBV6-3 and TRBJ1-6, with a tentative D call TRBD1 (5 bases). V was pared by 7 bases and J by 10 bases, with 11 bases between. The CDR3 totals 12 residues. Germline CDR1 is MNHEY and CDR2 is SVGEGT. In DNA form, the CDR3 reads TGTGCCAGCACCCAGGGTGCCTCACCCCTCCACTTT. Protein product: CASTQGASPLHF.

This clonotype was detected many times. The J gene is TRBJ2-2, the V gene TRBV7-9; 9 bases line up with TRBD1. V was clipped by 3 bases and J by 4 bases; unmatched bases: 3. CDR3 length: 15 amino acids. Per the germline V gene, CDR1 is SEHNR and CDR2 is FQNEAQ (reference sequence). CDR3 region: CASSFGTGPTGELFF. The CDR3 DNA follows: TGTGCCAGCAGCTTCGGGACAGGGCCCACCGGGGAGCTGTTTTTT.

J is TRBJ1-2 and V is TRBV28; 10 bases line up with TRBD1. Trimming took 5 bases from V and 5 from J; bases not matched to a gene: 5. The CDR3 runs 14 residues. Germline V gene data show CDR1 as MDHEN and CDR2 as SYDVKM. The DNA of the CDR3 is TGTGCCAGCAGTGAAGGGACAGGGGTTTATGGCTACACCTTC. This encodes CASSEGTGVYGYTF.